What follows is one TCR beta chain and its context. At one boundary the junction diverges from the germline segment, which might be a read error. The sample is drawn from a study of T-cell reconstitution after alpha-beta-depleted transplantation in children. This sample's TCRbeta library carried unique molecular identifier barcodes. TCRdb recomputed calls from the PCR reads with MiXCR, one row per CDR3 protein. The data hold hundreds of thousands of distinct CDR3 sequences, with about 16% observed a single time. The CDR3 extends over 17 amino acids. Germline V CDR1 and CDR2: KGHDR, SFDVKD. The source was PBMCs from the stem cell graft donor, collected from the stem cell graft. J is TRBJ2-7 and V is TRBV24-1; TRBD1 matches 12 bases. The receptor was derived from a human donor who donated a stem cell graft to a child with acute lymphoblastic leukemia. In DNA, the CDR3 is TGTGCCACCAGTGCACTCGGGACAGGGGGCGCGGGCTACGGGCAGTACTTC. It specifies CATSALGTGGAGYGQYF.